This T cell receptor beta chain was recorded in a study of CD8+CD57+ T cells in acquired aplastic anemia. Overall study: The study obtained an average of approximately 3 ug of DNA from sorted CD4+ and CD8+ cells.

The study, taken as a whole, reports: Researchers report that 25 to 30 CD8+ CDR3 sequences appeared in both patients and controls. In CD8+ cells, Simpson's diversity showed no significant difference between patients and controls.

The V end was cut by 9 bases, the J end by 3 bases, with 20 bases between. CDR3 size: 15 residues. The germline V gene has CDR1 LNHDA and CDR2 SQIVND (reference sequence). On this clonotype itself: What it recognizes is unknown.

For CDR3 and TCR beta VDJ profiling, genomic DNA was the template used. MiXCR was run by TCRdb on the reads, yielding one entry per CDR3 protein. The sample lists 450,000 to 600,000 distinct CDR3 sequences, around 33% occurring once. Patients chosen for sequencing had CD8+CD57+ cells that had expanded, as shown by flow cytometry. The V and J genes are TRBV19 and TRBJ2-5, with no clear D. This receptor was taken from a human donor with aplastic anemia. Material for sequencing was sorted CD4+, CD8+, or CD8+CD57+ T cells (not recorded which) from PBMCs. The CDR3 is CASRRLEYQEETQYF. In nucleotides, the CDR3 is TGTGCCAGCCGCCGGTTGGAATATCAGGAAGAGACCCAGTACTTC.